This T cell receptor beta chain was recovered during a study of response to subunit inactivated influenza vaccine. TCRdb fed the RT-PCR reads into MiXCR, producing one record per CDR3 protein. The top ten hold 1.9% of the sample, which has 400,000 to 550,000 distinct CDR3 sequences, about 25% seen once. The CDR3 runs 13 residues. V lost 5 bases to trimming and J lost 7 bases, with 12 bases between them. CDR1 SGHVS and CDR2 FQNEAQ come from the germline V gene. Study outcomes and limitations: Each seasonal flu vaccination may recruit only limited new T cells, authors suggested.

Turning to this clonotype: Antigen: not known.

The clonotype originates from a man aged 50 or older who received an inactivated influenza vaccine. The V and J genes are TRBV7-8 and TRBJ2-1, with D possibly matching TRBD2 (6 bases). Sequencing was performed on CD4+ T cells sorted from PBMCs, taken approximately 5 days after vaccination. The CDR3: CASSRPGVNEQFF. CDR3 in DNA: TGTGCCAGCAGCCGGCCGGGAGTTAATGAGCAGTTCTTC.